This paragraph covers one T cell receptor beta chain sequence. Only a few counts were recorded for this clone. Its target antigen remains unknown. No qualities accompany the bases; no much larger clone lies one base away. This entry belongs to a study of shared clonotypes between healthy human individuals (dated by TCRdb to about 2020). Context from the whole study: The cohort included three men and a couple of women between 18 and 49 years of age. Blood TCR repertoires of a handful of healthy adults were deeply sequenced to estimate repertoire size and the extent of clonotype sharing between individuals. Different laboratories and diverse techniques were used to prepare libraries and sequence TCR repertoires, to increase sequencing depth and limit assay-specific biases. Leukapheresis yielded between about 0.94 and 10 billion PBMCs per donor. Paper-wide results and their limitations: Sampling was limited to blood, and TCR repertoires in tissue likely differ from TCR repertoires in blood. The genetic and exposure-history diversity represented was limited by the small number of donors. Pairwise subsampling indicated that sequencing depth was expected to affect the degree of clonotype sharing among donors.

Healthy HIV-negative adults with no recently reported acute infections or vaccinations were included as donors. Only Caucasian adults living in Nashville, Tennessee, USA were represented among the donors. In the unsorted samples, 90 million to 100 million PBMCs were counted, and genomic DNA was extracted using the QIAamp DNA Blood Mini kit. Blood was collected by leukapheresis, and PBMCs were isolated by Ficoll-Histopaque density gradient centrifugation and then cryopreserved in liquid nitrogen vapor phase. The germline V gene gives CDR1 as SGHNT and CDR2 as YENEEA. Trimming costs V 5 bases and J 12 bases, and their ends lie 17 bases apart. The CDR3 runs 13 residues from the cysteine to the phenylalanine. The kept DNA is CDR3 alone, 39 bases in frame from the first base. TCR CDR3 regions were amplified from genomic DNA by multiplex PCR using the deep immunoSEQ assay. Extracted genomic DNA from each cell subset was distributed evenly across all wells of several immunoSEQ 96-well plates, and each plate was treated as a replicate. Each replicate PCR for unsorted PBMC received about 310 ng genomic DNA, equal to around 30,000 T cell genomes. Genomic DNA from unsorted PBMC was sequenced over ten immunoSEQ deep assay plates. Purified libraries were quantified with a Qubit 3.0 fluorometer, sized on a Bioanalyzer 2100, and re-quantified with the KAPA Library Quantification kit. A separate single-read 150-cycle Illumina NextSeq 550 flow cell was used to sequence each immunoSEQ 96-well plate. Per the authors' processing: Because only junctional sequences without quality scores were contained in the immunoSEQ output, filtering matching that applied to full-length reads could not be performed. Sequences were annotated with PyIR, a Python wrapper for IgBLAST v1.9, using IMGT germline references to assign V/J genes and CDR3. Reads were filtered out if the reads had weak V/J assignments (E-value above 1e-6), no CDR3, stop codons, out-of-frame junctions, or ambiguous translated residues. V3J clonotypes were defined by identical inferred V gene, J gene, and CDR3 amino acid sequence. Percentage overlap between repertoires was calculated by dividing the number of shared unique clonotypes by the size of the smaller repertoire. Three approaches were used to assess repertoire richness: RTK rarefaction, the Chao1 estimator, and Recon v2.1 estimates of unobserved clonotypes. The table was pulled from immuneACCESS by TCRdb, which kept in-frame rearrangements only. Such tables lose some clones; where checked, under half of the loss comes from unresolved V genes, and the rest has no known cause. Clone size and V and J calls were adopted from that table, with D and trimming inferred from the DNA. The sample contains 490,000 or so clones, around 79% of them found a single time. Approximately 12% of the sample rests with the top ten.

This chain joins TRBV11-3 to TRBJ2-1, with TRBD2 tentatively as D gene (5 bases match). The source of this sequence is a woman between 35 and 50 years old in good health. Some clones in this sample may be carry-over from other donors' samples. The specimen was PBMCs. The CDR3 protein sequence reads: CASSRGPDRGQFF. The DNA is TGTGCCAGCAGCCGCGGACCCGACCGGGGGCAGTTCTTC.